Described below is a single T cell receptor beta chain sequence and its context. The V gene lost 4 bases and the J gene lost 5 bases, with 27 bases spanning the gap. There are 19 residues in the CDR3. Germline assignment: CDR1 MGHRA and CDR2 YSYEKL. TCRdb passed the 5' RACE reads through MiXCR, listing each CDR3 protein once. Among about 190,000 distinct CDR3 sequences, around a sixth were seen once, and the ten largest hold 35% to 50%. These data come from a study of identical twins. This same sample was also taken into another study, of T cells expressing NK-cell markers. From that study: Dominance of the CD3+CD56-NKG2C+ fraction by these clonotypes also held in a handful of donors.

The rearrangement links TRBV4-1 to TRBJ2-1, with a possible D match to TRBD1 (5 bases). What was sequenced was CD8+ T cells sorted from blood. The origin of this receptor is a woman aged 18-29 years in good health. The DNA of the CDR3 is TGCGCCAGCAGCCGAAGGGGAAGGGTTCAGGACCGACACGACAATGAGCAGTTCTTC. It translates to CASSRRGRVQDRHDNEQFF.